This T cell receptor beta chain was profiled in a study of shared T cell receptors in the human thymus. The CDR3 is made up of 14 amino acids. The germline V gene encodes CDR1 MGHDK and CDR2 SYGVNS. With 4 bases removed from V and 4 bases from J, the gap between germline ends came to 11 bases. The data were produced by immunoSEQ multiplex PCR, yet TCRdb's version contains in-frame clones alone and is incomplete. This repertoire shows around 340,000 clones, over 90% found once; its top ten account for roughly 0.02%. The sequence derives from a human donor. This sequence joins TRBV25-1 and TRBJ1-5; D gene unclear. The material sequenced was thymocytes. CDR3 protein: CASSASRTNQPQHF. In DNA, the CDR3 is TGTGCCAGCAGTGCCTCACGTACGAATCAGCCCCAGCATTTT.